Sequencing of this T cell receptor (beta chain) was carried out in a study of T cell repertoires in cytomegalovirus infection. Whole-study results and caveats: Summed frequency of public TCR beta families distinguished CMV carriers with the relevant HLA. The ex vivo response showed dominance by HLA-C-restricted CMV-specific TCR beta clonotypes.

TCRdb re-derived calls from the reads in MiXCR, one entry per CDR3 protein. This table holds about 920,000 distinct CDR3 sequences, roughly 30% found once. In regard to this clonotype: What it recognizes is unknown.

Germline CDR1 is SNHLY and CDR2 is FYNNEI. There are 15 residues in the CDR3. The V and J ends lost 10 bases and 1 base respectively, with 17 bases between them. The material was cultured CD8+ T cells from PBMCs, obtained from culture after CMV antigen stimulation. The chain links TRBV2 to TRBJ2-1; D possibly matches TRBD1 or TRBD2 (5 bases each). This receptor was identified in a human donor in good health (CMV status not recorded). Some clones in this sample may be carry-over from other donors' samples. The CDR3 DNA reads TGTGCCACCGAGAGGGGCGGAATGTCCTACAATGAGCAGTTCTTC. It encodes CATERGGMSYNEQFF.